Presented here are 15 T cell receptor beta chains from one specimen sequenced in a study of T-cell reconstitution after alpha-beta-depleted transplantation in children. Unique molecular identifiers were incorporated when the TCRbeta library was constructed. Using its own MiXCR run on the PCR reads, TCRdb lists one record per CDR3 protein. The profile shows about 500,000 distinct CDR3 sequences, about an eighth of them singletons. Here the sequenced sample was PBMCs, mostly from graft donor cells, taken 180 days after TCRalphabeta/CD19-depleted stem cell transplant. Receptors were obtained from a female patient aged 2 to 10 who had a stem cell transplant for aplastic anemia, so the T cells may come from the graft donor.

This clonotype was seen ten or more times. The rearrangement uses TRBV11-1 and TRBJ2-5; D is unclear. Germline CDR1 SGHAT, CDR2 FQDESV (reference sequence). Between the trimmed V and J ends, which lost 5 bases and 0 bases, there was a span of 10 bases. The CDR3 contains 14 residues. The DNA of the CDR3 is TGTGCCAGCAGCGGGCGGCCCAACCAAGAGACCCAGTACTTC. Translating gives CASSGRPNQETQYF.

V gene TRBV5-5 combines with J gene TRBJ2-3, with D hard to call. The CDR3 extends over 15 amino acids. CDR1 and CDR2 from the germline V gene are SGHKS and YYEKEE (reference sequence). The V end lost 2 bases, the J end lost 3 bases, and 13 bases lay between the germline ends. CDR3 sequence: CASSFSSIRTDTQYF. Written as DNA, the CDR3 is TGTGCCAGCAGCTTTTCGAGTATAAGGACAGATACGCAGTATTTT.

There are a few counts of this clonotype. The CDR3 DNA reads TGCAGTGGGGAAGGGGTTCTCGCTGAAGCTTTCTTT. It specifies CSGEGVLAEAFF. V gene TRBV20-1 combines with J gene TRBJ1-1; TRBD1 is a possible D gene (5 bases). V was clipped by 7 bases and J by 6 bases, with 15 bases between them. The CDR3 covers 12 residues. The germline gives CDR1 DFQATT, CDR2 SNEGSKA (reference sequence).

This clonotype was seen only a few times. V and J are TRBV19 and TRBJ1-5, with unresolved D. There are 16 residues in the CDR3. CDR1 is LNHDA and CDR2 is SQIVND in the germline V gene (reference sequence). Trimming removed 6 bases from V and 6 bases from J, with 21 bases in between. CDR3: CASRWLREAPGQPQHF. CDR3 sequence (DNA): TGTGCCAGTAGATGGCTCCGGGAGGCGCCGGGTCAGCCCCAGCATTTT. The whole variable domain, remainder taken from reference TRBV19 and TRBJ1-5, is DGGITQSPKYLFRKEGQNVTLSCEQNLNHDAMYWYRQDPGQGLRLIYYSQIVNDFQKGDIAEGYSVSREKKESFPLTVTSAQKNPTAFYLCASRWLREAPGQPQHFGDGTRLSIL.

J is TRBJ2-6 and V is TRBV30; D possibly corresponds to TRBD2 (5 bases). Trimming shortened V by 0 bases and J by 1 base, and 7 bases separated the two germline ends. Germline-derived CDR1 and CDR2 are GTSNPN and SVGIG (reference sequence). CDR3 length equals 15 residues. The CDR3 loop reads CAWSVTGSGANVLTF. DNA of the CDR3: TGTGCCTGGAGTGTTACGGGGTCTGGGGCCAACGTCCTGACTTTC.

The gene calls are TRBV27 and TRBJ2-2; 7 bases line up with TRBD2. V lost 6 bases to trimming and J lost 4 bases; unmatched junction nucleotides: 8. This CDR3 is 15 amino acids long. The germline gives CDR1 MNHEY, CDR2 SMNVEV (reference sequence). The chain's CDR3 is CASRETSSGTGELFF. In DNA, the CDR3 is TGTGCCAGCAGGGAGACTAGCTCCGGCACCGGGGAGCTGTTTTTT.

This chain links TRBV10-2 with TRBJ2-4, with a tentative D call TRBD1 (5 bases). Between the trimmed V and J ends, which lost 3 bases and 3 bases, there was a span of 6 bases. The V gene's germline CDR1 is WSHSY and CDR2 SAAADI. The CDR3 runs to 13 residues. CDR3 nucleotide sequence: TGCGCCAGCAGTGACCAGGGCAAAAACATTCAGTACTTC. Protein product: CASSDQGKNIQYF.

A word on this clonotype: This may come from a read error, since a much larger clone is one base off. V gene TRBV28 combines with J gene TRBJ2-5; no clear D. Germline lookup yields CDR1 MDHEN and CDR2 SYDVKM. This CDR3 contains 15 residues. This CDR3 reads CASSFSQRLKEAQYF. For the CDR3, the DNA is TGTGCCAGCAGTTTCTCTCAGCGACTTAAAGAGGCCCAGTACTTC.

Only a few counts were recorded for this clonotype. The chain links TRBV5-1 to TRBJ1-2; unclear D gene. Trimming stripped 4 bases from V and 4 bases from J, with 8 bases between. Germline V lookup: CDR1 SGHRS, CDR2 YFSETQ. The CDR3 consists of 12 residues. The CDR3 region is CASSADFYGYTF. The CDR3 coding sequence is TGCGCCAGCAGCGCCGACTTCTATGGCTACACCTTC.

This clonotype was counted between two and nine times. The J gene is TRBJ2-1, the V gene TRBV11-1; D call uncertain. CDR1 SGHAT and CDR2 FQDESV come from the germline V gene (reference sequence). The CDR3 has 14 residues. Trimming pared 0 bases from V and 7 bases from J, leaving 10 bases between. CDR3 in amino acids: CASSLALPTNEQFF. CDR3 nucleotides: TGTGCCAGCAGCTTAGCGCTCCCGACTAATGAGCAGTTCTTC.

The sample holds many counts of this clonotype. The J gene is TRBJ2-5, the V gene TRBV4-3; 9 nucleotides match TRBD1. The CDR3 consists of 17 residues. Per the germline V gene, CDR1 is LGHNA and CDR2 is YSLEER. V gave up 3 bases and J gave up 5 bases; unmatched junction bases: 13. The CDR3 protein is CASSQSPGQGQGETQYF. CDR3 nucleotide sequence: TGCGCCAGCAGCCAGAGCCCCGGACAGGGGCAGGGGGAGACCCAGTACTTC.

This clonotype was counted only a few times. CDR3 nucleotides: TGTGCCAGCAGTTACTCCCAGGGGGGGGCCAACGTCCTGACTTTC. Translated: CASSYSQGGANVLTF. This chain connects TRBV6-5 to TRBJ2-6; tentative D call: TRBD1 (6 bases). V gave up 0 bases and J gave up 4 bases, with 7 bases separating them. This CDR3 has 15 amino acids. Germline-derived CDR1 and CDR2 are MNHEY and SVGAGI.

CDR3 sequence reads: CASRLGGIYNEQFF. CDR3 coding DNA: TGTGCCAGCAGGCTTGGCGGGATATACAATGAGCAGTTCTTC. The rearrangement joins TRBV28 to TRBJ2-1; a possible D gene is TRBD2 (6 bases). This CDR3 is built from 14 residues. V shed 6 bases and J shed 4 bases, with 13 bases lying between them. The germline V gene encodes CDR1 MDHEN and CDR2 SYDVKM.

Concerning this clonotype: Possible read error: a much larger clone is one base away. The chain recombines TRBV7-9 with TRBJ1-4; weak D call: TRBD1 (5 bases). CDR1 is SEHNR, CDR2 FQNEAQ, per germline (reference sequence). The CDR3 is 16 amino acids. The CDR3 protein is CASSSSGAETNEELFF. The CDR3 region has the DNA TGTGCCAGCAGCTCCTCCGGGGCAGAAACTAATGAAGAACTGTTTTTT.

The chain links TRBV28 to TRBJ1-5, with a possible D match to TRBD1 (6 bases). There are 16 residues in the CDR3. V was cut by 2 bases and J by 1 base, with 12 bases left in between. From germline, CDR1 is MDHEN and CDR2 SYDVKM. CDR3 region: CASSLNWGASNQPQHF. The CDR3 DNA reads TGTGCCAGCAGTTTAAATTGGGGGGCCAGCAATCAGCCCCAGCATTTT.